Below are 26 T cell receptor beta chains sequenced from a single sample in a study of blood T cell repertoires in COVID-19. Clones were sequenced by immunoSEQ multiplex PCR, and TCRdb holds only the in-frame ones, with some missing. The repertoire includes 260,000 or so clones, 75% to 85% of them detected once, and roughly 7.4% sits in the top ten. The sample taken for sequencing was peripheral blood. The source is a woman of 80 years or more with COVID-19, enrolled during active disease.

Here the CDR3 DNA reads TGTGCCAGCAGCTCGGCAGGCAGCCGCTCTGGAAACACCATATATTTT. It yields the protein CASSSAGSRSGNTIYF. The chain links TRBV5-4 to TRBJ1-3, with D unclear. Per germline, CDR1 SGHNT and CDR2 YYREEE (reference sequence). CDR3 size: 16 residues. V lost 3 bases and J lost 0, with 13 bases in between.

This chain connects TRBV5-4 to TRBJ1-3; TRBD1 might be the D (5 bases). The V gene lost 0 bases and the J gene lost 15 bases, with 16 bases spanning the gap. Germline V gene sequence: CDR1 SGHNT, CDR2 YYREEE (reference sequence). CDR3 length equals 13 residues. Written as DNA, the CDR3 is TGTGCCAGCAGCTTGGGGTGGGCCGCGACAGAATATTTT. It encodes CASSLGWAATEYF.

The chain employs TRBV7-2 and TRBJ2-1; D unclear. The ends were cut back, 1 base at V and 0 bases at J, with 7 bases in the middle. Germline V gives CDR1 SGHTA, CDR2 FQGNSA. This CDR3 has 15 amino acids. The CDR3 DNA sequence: TGTGCCAGCAGCTTAGGCAGCGTCTCCTACAATGAGCAGTTCTTC. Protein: CASSLGSVSYNEQFF.

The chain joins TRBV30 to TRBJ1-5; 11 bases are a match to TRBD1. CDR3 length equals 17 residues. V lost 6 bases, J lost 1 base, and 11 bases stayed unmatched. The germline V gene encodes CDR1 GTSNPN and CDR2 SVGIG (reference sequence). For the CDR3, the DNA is TGTGCCTGCTCTCCGGGACAGGGGGTCGGGAGCAATCAGCCCCAGCATTTT. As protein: CACSPGQGVGSNQPQHF.

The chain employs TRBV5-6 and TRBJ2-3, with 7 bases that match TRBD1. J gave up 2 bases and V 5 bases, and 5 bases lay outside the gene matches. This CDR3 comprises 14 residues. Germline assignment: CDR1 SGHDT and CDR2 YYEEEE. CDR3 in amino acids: CASSRDSSTDTQYF. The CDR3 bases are TGTGCCAGCAGTCGGGACAGTTCCACAGATACGCAGTATTTT.

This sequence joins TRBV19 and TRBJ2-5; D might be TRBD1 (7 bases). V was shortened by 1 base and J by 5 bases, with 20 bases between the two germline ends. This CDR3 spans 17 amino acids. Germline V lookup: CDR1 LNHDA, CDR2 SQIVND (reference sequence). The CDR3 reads CASSIAGGLQSVETQYF. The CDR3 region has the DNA TGTGCCAGTAGTATAGCAGGGGGACTTCAGAGCGTGGAGACCCAGTACTTC. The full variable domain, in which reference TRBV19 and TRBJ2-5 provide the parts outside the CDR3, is DGGITQSPKYLFRKEGQNVTLSCEQNLNHDAMYWYRQDPGQGLRLIYYSQIVNDFQKGDIAEGYSVSREKKESFPLTVTSAQKNPTAFYLCASSIAGGLQSVETQYFGPGTRLLVL.

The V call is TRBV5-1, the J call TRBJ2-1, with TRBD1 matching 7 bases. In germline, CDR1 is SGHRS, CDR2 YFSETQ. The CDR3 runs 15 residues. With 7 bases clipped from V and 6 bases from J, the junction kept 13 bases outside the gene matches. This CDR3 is CASLPGQRWGNEQFF. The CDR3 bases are TGCGCCAGCCTACCGGGACAGCGTTGGGGCAATGAGCAGTTCTTC.

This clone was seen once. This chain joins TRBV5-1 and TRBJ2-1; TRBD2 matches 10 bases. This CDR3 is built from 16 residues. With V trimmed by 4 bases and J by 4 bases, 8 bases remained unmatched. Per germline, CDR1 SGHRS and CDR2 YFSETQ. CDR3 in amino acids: CASSPSRTSGYNEQFF. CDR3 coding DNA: TGCGCCAGCAGCCCCTCTCGGACTAGCGGTTACAATGAGCAGTTCTTC.

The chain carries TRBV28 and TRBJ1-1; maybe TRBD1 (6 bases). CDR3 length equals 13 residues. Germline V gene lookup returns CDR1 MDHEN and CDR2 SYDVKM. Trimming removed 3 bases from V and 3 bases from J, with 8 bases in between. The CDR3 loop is CASSFDRYTEAFF. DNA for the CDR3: TGTGCCAGCAGTTTCGACAGGTACACTGAAGCTTTCTTT.

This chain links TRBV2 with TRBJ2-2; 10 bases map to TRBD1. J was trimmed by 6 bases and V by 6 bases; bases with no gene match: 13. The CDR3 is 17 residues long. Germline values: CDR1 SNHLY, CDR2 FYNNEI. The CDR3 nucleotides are TGTGCCAGCAGGCCTCTTCCGACAGGGGGCTTCGCCGGGGAGCTGTTTTTT. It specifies CASRPLPTGGFAGELFF.

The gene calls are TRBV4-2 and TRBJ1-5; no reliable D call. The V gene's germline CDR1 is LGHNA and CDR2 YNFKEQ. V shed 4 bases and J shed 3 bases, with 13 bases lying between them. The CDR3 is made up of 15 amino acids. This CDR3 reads CASSPNTDFNQPQHF. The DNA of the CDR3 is TGTGCCAGCAGCCCAAACACAGATTTCAATCAGCCCCAGCATTTT.

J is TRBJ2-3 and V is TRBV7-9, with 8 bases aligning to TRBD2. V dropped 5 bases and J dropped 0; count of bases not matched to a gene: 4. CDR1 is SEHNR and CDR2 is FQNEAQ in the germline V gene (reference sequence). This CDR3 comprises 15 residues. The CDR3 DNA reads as TGTGCCAGCAGCATGACTAGCGCTAGCACAGATACGCAGTATTTT. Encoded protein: CASSMTSASTDTQYF.

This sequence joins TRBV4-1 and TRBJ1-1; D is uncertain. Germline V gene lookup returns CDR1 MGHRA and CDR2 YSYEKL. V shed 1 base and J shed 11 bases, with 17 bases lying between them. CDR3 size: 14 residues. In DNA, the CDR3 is TGCGCCAGCAGCCAAGTAAGCCAGCGAGCGGGGGCTTTCTTT. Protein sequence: CASSQVSQRAGAFF.

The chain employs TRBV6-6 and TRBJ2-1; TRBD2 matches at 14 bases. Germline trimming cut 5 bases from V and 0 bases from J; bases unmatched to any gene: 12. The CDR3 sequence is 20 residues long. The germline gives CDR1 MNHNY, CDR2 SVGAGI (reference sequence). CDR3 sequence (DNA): TGTGCCAGCAGTCAACGACTAGCGGGGGGGTCGCACGGCTCCTACAATGAGCAGTTCTTC. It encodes CASSQRLAGGSHGSYNEQFF.

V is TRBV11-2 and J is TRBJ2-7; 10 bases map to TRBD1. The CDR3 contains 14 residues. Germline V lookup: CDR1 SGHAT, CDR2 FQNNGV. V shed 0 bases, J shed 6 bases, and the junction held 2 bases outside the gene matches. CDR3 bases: TGTGCCAGCAGCTTAGACCGGGACAGGGGCGAGCAGTACTTC. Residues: CASSLDRDRGEQYF.

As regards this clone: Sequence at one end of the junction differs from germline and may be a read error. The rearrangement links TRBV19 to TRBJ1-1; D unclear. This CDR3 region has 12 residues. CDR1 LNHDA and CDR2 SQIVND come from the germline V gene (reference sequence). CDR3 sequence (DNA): TGTGCCAGTACAGGCTACGGGGTCGAAGTTTTCTTT. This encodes CASTGYGVEVFF.

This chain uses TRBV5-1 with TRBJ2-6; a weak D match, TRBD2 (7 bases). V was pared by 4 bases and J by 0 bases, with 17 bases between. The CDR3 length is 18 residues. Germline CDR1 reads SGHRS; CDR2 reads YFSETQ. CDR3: CASSPGGISPSGANVLTF. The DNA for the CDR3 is TGCGCCAGCAGCCCGGGGGGCATTTCCCCCTCTGGGGCCAACGTCCTGACTTTC.

The CDR3: CASAPARDTEAFF. The CDR3 DNA is TGTGCCAGCGCCCCGGCGAGGGACACTGAAGCTTTCTTT. This rearrangement joins TRBV6-5 to TRBJ1-1; D gene ambiguous. The CDR3 has 13 amino acids. Deletions cut 8 bases from V and 3 bases from J, with 13 bases between. Germline values: CDR1 MNHEY, CDR2 SVGAGI.

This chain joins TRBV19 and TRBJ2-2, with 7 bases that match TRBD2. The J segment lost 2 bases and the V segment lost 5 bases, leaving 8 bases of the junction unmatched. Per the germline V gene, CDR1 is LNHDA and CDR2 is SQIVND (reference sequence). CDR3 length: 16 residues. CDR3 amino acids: CASSPRTRANTGELFF. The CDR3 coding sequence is TGTGCCAGTAGTCCTCGGACTAGAGCAAACACCGGGGAGCTGTTTTTT. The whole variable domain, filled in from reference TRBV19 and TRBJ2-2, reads DGGITQSPKYLFRKEGQNVTLSCEQNLNHDAMYWYRQDPGQGLRLIYYSQIVNDFQKGDIAEGYSVSREKKESFPLTVTSAQKNPTAFYLCASSPRTRANTGELFFGEGSRLTVL.

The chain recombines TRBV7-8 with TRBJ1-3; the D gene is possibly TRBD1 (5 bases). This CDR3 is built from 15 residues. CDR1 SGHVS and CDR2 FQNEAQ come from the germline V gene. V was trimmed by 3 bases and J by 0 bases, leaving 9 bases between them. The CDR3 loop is CASSFQGGSGNTIYF. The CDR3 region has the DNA TGTGCCAGCAGCTTCCAGGGAGGCTCTGGAAACACCATATATTTT.

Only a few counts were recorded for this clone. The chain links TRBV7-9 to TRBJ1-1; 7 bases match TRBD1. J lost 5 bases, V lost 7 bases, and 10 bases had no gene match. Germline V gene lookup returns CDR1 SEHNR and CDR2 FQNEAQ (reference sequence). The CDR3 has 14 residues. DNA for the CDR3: TGTGCCAGCACCCAACGACAGGGTGGGACTGAAGCTTTCTTT. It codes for CASTQRQGGTEAFF.

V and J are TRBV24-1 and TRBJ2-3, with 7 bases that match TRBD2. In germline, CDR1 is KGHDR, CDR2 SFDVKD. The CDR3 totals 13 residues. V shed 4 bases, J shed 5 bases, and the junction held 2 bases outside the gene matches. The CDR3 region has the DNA TGTGCCACCAGTGAAGCGGGAAGAGATACGCAGTATTTT. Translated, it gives CATSEAGRDTQYF.

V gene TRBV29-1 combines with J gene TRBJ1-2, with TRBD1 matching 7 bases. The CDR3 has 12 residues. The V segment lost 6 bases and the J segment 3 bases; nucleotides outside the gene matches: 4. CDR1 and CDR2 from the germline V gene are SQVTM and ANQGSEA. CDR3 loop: CSVNQGDYGYTF. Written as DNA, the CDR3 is TGCAGCGTAAACCAGGGGGACTATGGCTACACCTTC.

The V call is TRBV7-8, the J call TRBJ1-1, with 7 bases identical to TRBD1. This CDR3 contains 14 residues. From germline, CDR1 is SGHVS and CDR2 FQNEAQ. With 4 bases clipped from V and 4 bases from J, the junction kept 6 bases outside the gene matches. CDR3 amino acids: CASSSRGLGTEAFF. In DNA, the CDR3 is TGTGCCAGCAGCTCAAGGGGGCTGGGCACTGAAGCTTTCTTT.

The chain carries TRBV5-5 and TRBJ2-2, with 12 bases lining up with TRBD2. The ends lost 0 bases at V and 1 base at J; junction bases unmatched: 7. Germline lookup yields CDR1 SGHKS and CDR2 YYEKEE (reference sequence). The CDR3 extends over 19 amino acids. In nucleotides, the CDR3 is TGTGCCAGCAGCTTGGAGGGTTTGGGACTAGCGGGGAACACCGGGGAGCTGTTTTTT. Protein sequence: CASSLEGLGLAGNTGELFF. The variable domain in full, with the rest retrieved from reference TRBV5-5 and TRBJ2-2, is DAGVTQSPTHLIKTRGQQVTLRCSPISGHKSVSWYQQVLGQGPQFIFQYYEKEERGRGNFPDRFSARQFPNYSSELNVNALLLGDSALYLCASSLEGLGLAGNTGELFFGEGSRLTVL.

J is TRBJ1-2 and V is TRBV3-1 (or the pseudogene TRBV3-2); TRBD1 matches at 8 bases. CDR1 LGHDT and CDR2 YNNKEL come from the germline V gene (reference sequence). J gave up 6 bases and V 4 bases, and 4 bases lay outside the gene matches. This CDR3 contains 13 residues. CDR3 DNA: TGTGCCAGCAGCCGTGGGACAGGCGATGGCTACACCTTC. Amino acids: CASSRGTGDGYTF.